This is a list of T cell receptor beta chains from one sample in a study of T cells in Graves' hyperthyroidism and ophthalmopathy. From the multiplex PCR reads, TCRdb called clonotypes with MiXCR, one entry per CDR3 protein. The profile shows 500,000 or so distinct CDR3 sequences, approximately 17% of them singletons. The sequencing sample was made of blood. Receptors were obtained from a woman younger than 35 with Graves' ophthalmopathy. The CDR3 runs from the conserved cysteine through the conserved F or W. The D gene is left open where the match is weak. Clone size is stated in some rows and not others, as once, few, many or a class when expanded.

D: TRBD2; size: many; J: TRBJ2-1; V: TRBV7-2; CDR3: CASSPGLDRNEQFF; DNA: TGTGCCAGCAGCCCAGGACTAGATAGAAATGAGCAGTTCTTC
D: .; size: few; J: TRBJ1-2; V: TRBV9; CDR3: CASSVEGGASGYGYTF; DNA: TGTGCCAGCAGCGTAGAAGGGGGGGCCAGCGGGTATGGCTACACCTTC
D: .; size: .; J: TRBJ2-3; V: TRBV7-9; CDR3: CASSRGRGDTQYF; DNA: TGTGCCAGCAGTAGGGGCAGGGGAGATACGCAGTATTTT
D: .; size: many; J: TRBJ1-6; V: TRBV6-1; CDR3: CASSAQVGSPLHF; DNA: TGTGCCAGCAGTGCACAGGTGGGCTCACCCCTCCACTTT
D: .; size: .; J: TRBJ2-3; V: TRBV9; CDR3: CASRRKNTQYF; DNA: TGTGCCAGCAGGAGAAAAAATACGCAGTATTTT
D: .; size: .; J: TRBJ1-1; V: TRBV20-1; CDR3: CSARDGGRLNTEAFF; DNA: TGCAGTGCTAGAGATGGCGGCAGACTGAACACTGAAGCTTTCTTT
D: .; size: many; J: TRBJ2-1; V: TRBV5-8; CDR3: CASSEGGGNYNEQFF; DNA: TGTGCCAGCAGTGAAGGGGGGGGGAACTACAATGAGCAGTTCTTC
D: .; size: few; J: TRBJ2-7; V: TRBV4-1; CDR3: CASSPDPTYEQYF; DNA: TGCGCCAGCAGCCCGGACCCGACCTACGAGCAGTACTTC
D: TRBD1; size: many; J: TRBJ1-5; V: TRBV3-1; CDR3: CASSQDTRGSQPQHF; DNA: TGTGCCAGCAGCCAAGATACCAGGGGGAGTCAGCCCCAGCATTTT
D: TRBD1; size: many; J: TRBJ1-5; V: TRBV3-1; CDR3: CASSPGGTVQPQHF; DNA: TGTGCCAGCAGCCCAGGGGGCACGGTTCAGCCCCAGCATTTT
D: .; size: .; J: TRBJ2-1; V: TRBV27; CDR3: CASIPGVHNEQFF; DNA: TGTGCCAGCATACCGGGAGTCCACAATGAGCAGTTCTTC
D: .; size: .; J: TRBJ2-7; V: TRBV19; CDR3: CASSIGGYNEQYF; DNA: TGTGCCAGTAGTATAGGGGGGTACAACGAGCAGTACTTC
D: .; size: .; J: TRBJ1-5; V: TRBV4-3; CDR3: CASSRPGHGQPQHF; DNA: TGCGCCAGCAGCCGCCCGGGGCACGGGCAGCCCCAGCATTTT
D: .; size: many; J: TRBJ2-7; V: TRBV27; CDR3: CASSPGPSGYEQYF; DNA: TGTGCCAGCAGTCCCGGGCCCTCCGGCTACGAGCAGTACTTC
D: .; size: few; J: TRBJ2-5; V: TRBV27; CDR3: CASSPTNKETQYF; DNA: TGTGCCAGCAGCCCCACCAACAAAGAGACCCAGTACTTC
D: .; size: many; J: TRBJ2-5; V: TRBV7-9; CDR3: CASRITGSVFSQYF; DNA: TGTGCCAGCAGGATTACAGGGTCTGTTTTCTCCCAGTACTTC
D: .; size: .; J: TRBJ2-1; V: TRBV11-2; CDR3: CASSFDHSQYNEQFF; DNA: TGTGCCAGCAGCTTCGACCACTCCCAGTACAATGAGCAGTTCTTC
D: .; size: few; J: TRBJ1-2; V: TRBV19; CDR3: CASIGVVDYGYTF; DNA: TGTGCCAGTATTGGGGTCGTGGACTATGGCTACACCTTC
D: TRBD1; size: .; J: TRBJ2-7; V: TRBV11-1; CDR3: CASSQSDRVPYEQYF; DNA: TGCGCCAGCAGCCAATCCGACAGGGTCCCCTACGAGCAGTACTTC
D: TRBD2; size: .; J: TRBJ2-5; V: TRBV28; CDR3: CASSSFGGARYF; DNA: TGTGCCAGCAGTTCATTCGGGGGGGCTCGGTACTTC
D: .; size: few; J: TRBJ1-2; V: TRBV2; CDR3: CASSRGTNYGYTF; DNA: TGTGCCAGCAGCCGCGGGACTAACTATGGCTACACCTTC
D: .; size: many; J: TRBJ1-1; V: TRBV5-1; CDR3: CASSFKTGHNTEAFF; DNA: TGCGCCAGCAGCTTTAAAACCGGACACAACACTGAAGCTTTCTTT
D: .; size: .; J: TRBJ2-1; V: TRBV27; CDR3: CASSYSVDNEQFF; DNA: TGTGCCAGCAGTTATAGCGTAGACAATGAGCAGTTCTTC
D: .; size: many; J: TRBJ1-1; V: TRBV20-1; CDR3: CSARDAGTEAFF; DNA: TGCAGTGCTAGAGACGCCGGGACTGAAGCTTTCTTT
D: TRBD1; size: many; J: TRBJ2-3; V: TRBV5-1; CDR3: CASSTGTGADTQYF; DNA: TGCGCCAGCAGCACCGGGACAGGGGCAGATACGCAGTATTTT
D: .; size: many; J: TRBJ2-7; V: TRBV5-6; CDR3: CASSQGVLHSYEQYF; DNA: TGTGCCAGCAGCCAAGGAGTGCTACACTCCTACGAGCAGTACTTC
D: .; size: .; J: TRBJ2-7; V: TRBV19; CDR3: CASSPSSWGYEQYF; DNA: TGTGCCAGTAGTCCCTCCTCTTGGGGCTACGAGCAGTACTTC
D: TRBD2; size: many; J: TRBJ2-1; V: TRBV30; CDR3: CAWSDLSGGLADVYNEQFF; DNA: TGTGCCTGGAGTGACCTCTCAGGGGGACTAGCGGACGTATACAATGAGCAGTTCTTC
D: .; size: .; J: TRBJ2-3; V: TRBV5-1; CDR3: CASRTGGQSTDTQYF; DNA: TGCGCCAGCAGAACCGGGGGGCAGAGCACAGATACGCAGTATTTT
D: TRBD1; size: .; J: TRBJ2-7; V: TRBV28; CDR3: CASSSKDRSDYEQYF; DNA: TGTGCCAGCAGTTCCAAGGACAGGTCCGACTACGAGCAGTACTTC
D: .; size: many; J: TRBJ1-1; V: TRBV30; CDR3: CAWVDPREGRGTEAFF; DNA: TGTGCCTGGGTAGACCCACGGGAGGGAAGGGGCACTGAAGCTTTCTTT
D: TRBD1; size: few; J: TRBJ1-1; V: TRBV6-1; CDR3: CASTPKGTGNTEAFF; DNA: TGTGCCAGCACCCCTAAAGGGACAGGGAACACTGAAGCTTTCTTT
D: .; size: .; J: TRBJ2-7; V: TRBV20-1; CDR3: CSARPDKGRSYEQYF; DNA: TGCAGTGCTAGACCAGACAAGGGTAGGTCCTACGAGCAGTACTTC
D: .; size: many; J: TRBJ1-3; V: TRBV11-2; CDR3: CASSFDTIYF; DNA: TGTGCCAGCAGCTTTGACACCATATATTTT
D: TRBD1; size: .; J: TRBJ1-2; V: TRBV20-1; CDR3: CSARSGQGSLGGYTF; DNA: TGCAGTGCTAGATCTGGACAGGGTTCGTTAGGAGGCTACACCTTC